Each of the 32 T cell receptor beta chains below was sequenced from the same sample in a study of OX40 agonist ivuxolimab in advanced cancers. Sequencing used immunoSEQ multiplex PCR; TCRdb keeps in-frame clones, though not all of them. Among about 69,000 clones listed, about 80% were seen once. Material: CD4+ or CD8+ T cells sorted from blood, obtained in a trial of the OX40 agonist ivuxolimab. Source of these receptors: an adult with an advanced solid tumor such as melanoma, head and neck, liver or kidney cancer.

The chain recombines TRBV7-3 with TRBJ2-1; D is unclear. The CDR3 covers 15 residues. Germline CDR1 reads SGHTA; CDR2 reads FQGTGA. With 3 bases removed from V and 0 bases from J, the gap between germline ends came to 9 bases. The CDR3 sequence is CASSFDRSSYNEQFF. DNA of the CDR3: TGTGCCAGCAGCTTCGACCGGAGCTCCTACAATGAGCAGTTCTTC.

The chain employs TRBV30 and TRBJ1-5; the D gene is possibly TRBD1 (5 bases). The CDR3 runs 13 residues. The V gene's germline CDR1 is GTSNPN and CDR2 SVGIG (reference sequence). The V end was cut by 7 bases, the J end by 1 base, with 11 bases between. CDR3 loop: CALRSGSNQPQHF. The CDR3 bases are TGTGCCTTGCGTTCAGGGAGCAATCAGCCCCAGCATTTT.

V is TRBV28 and J is TRBJ1-2, with D uncertain. Per the germline V gene, CDR1 is MDHEN and CDR2 is SYDVKM. The CDR3 totals 14 residues. V shed 6 bases and J shed 4 bases, with 15 bases lying between them. Written as DNA, the CDR3 is TGTGCCAGCAGCCCCCAGGCGCCGCCCTATGGCTACACCTTC. Translating it yields CASSPQAPPYGYTF.

CDR3 coding DNA: TGCGCCAGCATGCAGGGTTCCTCTTCCTACGAGCAGTACTTC. As protein: CASMQGSSSYEQYF. The chain uses TRBV5-1 and TRBJ2-7, with D possibly TRBD1 on 5 matching bases. V shed 6 bases and J shed 1 base, with 14 bases lying between them. The CDR3 spans 14 residues. Germline V gene sequence: CDR1 SGHRS, CDR2 YFSETQ. Based on the CDR3 plus reference TRBV5-1 and TRBJ2-7, the full variable domain is KAGVTQTPRYLIKTRGQQVTLSCSPISGHRSVSWYQQTPGQGLQFLFEYFSETQRNKGNFPGRFSGRQFSNSRSEMNVSTLELGDSALYLCASMQGSSSYEQYFGPGTRLTVT.

This sequence joins TRBV5-5 and TRBJ2-7; weak D call: TRBD2 (6 bases). The CDR3 extends over 13 amino acids. The V gene lost 1 base and the J gene lost 1 base, with 6 bases spanning the gap. The germline gives CDR1 SGHKS, CDR2 YYEKEE (reference sequence). The CDR3 loop is CASSLRGSYEQYF. In DNA, the CDR3 is TGTGCCAGCAGCTTGCGGGGGTCCTACGAGCAGTACTTC.

The chain joins TRBV19 to TRBJ2-2; tentative D call: TRBD1 (6 bases). Trimming removed 4 bases from V and 4 bases from J, with 13 bases in between. The germline V gene has CDR1 LNHDA and CDR2 SQIVND (reference sequence). The CDR3 totals 15 residues. Here the CDR3 DNA reads TGTGCCAGTAGTACATCAGGGGTACTCACCGGGGAGCTGTTTTTT. Its translation is CASSTSGVLTGELFF.

Only a few counts were recorded for this clone. The rearrangement joins TRBV10-1 to TRBJ2-1, with D unresolved. Germline V gives CDR1 WNHNN, CDR2 SYGVQD (reference sequence). CDR3 length equals 12 residues. V gave up 3 bases and J gave up 4 bases, with 4 bases separating them. CDR3 in DNA: TGCGCCAGCAGTGACAAGTACAATGAGCAGTTCTTC. It codes for CASSDKYNEQFF.

This chain connects TRBV2 to TRBJ2-3; TRBD2 might be the D (6 bases). The CDR3 runs to 12 residues. The germline V gene encodes CDR1 SNHLY and CDR2 FYNNEI. With 6 bases removed from V and 6 bases from J, the gap between germline ends came to 10 bases. This chain's CDR3 is CASRKGTDTQYF. CDR3 nucleotides: TGTGCCAGCAGGAAAGGGACTGATACGCAGTATTTT.

This sequence joins TRBV6-5 and TRBJ2-7; 9 nucleotides align to TRBD1. The junction had 4 bases not matched to a gene; V was cut back by 4 bases and J by 3 bases. Per the germline V gene, CDR1 is MNHEY and CDR2 is SVGAGI. The CDR3 extends over 14 amino acids. CDR3 DNA sequence: TGTGCCAGCAGTTTCCGGGACAGGGACTACGAGCAGTACTTC. Amino acids: CASSFRDRDYEQYF.

The chain recombines TRBV10-2 with TRBJ2-7; possibly TRBD1 for D (5 bases). Germline V gives CDR1 WSHSY, CDR2 SAAADI. The CDR3 is 14 residues long. Trimming took off 8 bases at V and 4 bases at J, with 18 bases between the two ends. CDR3 sequence reads: CASRDLGRTYEQYF. Written as DNA, the CDR3 is TGCGCCAGCCGCGACCTGGGGCGGACATACGAGCAGTACTTC.

This CDR3 reads CASSLGGRGSGETQYF. CDR3 DNA sequence: TGTGCCAGCAGCTTAGGAGGGAGAGGATCCGGGGAGACCCAGTACTTC. The chain combines TRBV11-2 with TRBJ2-5; possibly TRBD2 for D (5 bases). The CDR3 length is 16 residues. In germline, CDR1 is SGHAT, CDR2 FQNNGV. The ends were cut back, 1 base at V and 5 bases at J, with 17 bases in the middle.

The CDR3 protein is CASSTRTAGTDTQYF. The CDR3 region has the DNA TGTGCCAGTAGCACCCGGACGGCGGGGACAGATACGCAGTATTTT. The V and J genes are TRBV19 and TRBJ2-3; D is perhaps TRBD2 (6 bases). Deletions cut 6 bases from V and 3 bases from J, with 16 bases between. This CDR3 is built from 15 residues. Per the germline V gene, CDR1 is LNHDA and CDR2 is SQIVND (reference sequence). The full variable domain, in which reference TRBV19 and TRBJ2-3 provide the parts outside the CDR3, is DGGITQSPKYLFRKEGQNVTLSCEQNLNHDAMYWYRQDPGQGLRLIYYSQIVNDFQKGDIAEGYSVSREKKESFPLTVTSAQKNPTAFYLCASSTRTAGTDTQYFGPGTRLTVL.

V is TRBV29-1 and J is TRBJ2-7, with 10 bases lining up with TRBD1. This CDR3 is 14 amino acids long. The trim removed 3 bases at V and 4 bases at J, leaving 6 bases unmatched. Germline V lookup: CDR1 SQVTM, CDR2 ANQGSEA. The CDR3 DNA follows: TGCAGCGTTGAGGGAAGGGACAGGGGTTACGAGCAGTACTTC. Amino acids: CSVEGRDRGYEQYF.

CDR3 sequence reads: CASSPGTDDGYTF. The CDR3 DNA reads as TGTGCCAGCAGTCCGGGGACAGACGATGGCTACACCTTC. This chain connects TRBV28 to TRBJ1-2; TRBD1 matches 7 bases. Unmatched junction bases numbered 6, after V lost 5 bases and J lost 6 bases. This CDR3 is built from 13 residues. CDR1 is MDHEN and CDR2 is SYDVKM in the germline V gene.

This chain links TRBV6-5 with TRBJ2-7; 11 bases line up with TRBD1. Unmatched junction bases numbered 5, after V lost 5 bases and J lost 2 bases. Germline V lookup: CDR1 MNHEY, CDR2 SVGAGI. The length of the CDR3 is 15 residues. CDR3 residues: CASSPGTGGAYEQYF. CDR3 DNA: TGTGCCAGCAGTCCCGGGACAGGGGGTGCCTACGAGCAGTACTTC.

The chain is built from TRBV7-6 and TRBJ2-1; 7 bases match TRBD2. The CDR3 consists of 16 residues. CDR1 SGHVS and CDR2 FNYEAQ come from the germline V gene. J lost 2 bases, V lost 5 bases, and 9 bases had no gene match. The CDR3 DNA follows: TGTGCCAGCAGCCCTGGGGGGGGGAGTACCTACAATGAGCAGTTCTTC. It is translated as CASSPGGGSTYNEQFF.

The chain is built from TRBV11-3 and TRBJ2-7; 8 bases match TRBD2. This CDR3 has 15 amino acids. Germline V gene sequence: CDR1 SGHNT, CDR2 YENEEA. With 4 bases clipped from V and 2 bases from J, the junction kept 7 bases outside the gene matches. CDR3 coding DNA: TGTGCCAGCAGCTCGGGGGGGAGAAGACCCTACGAGCAGTACTTC. Encoded protein: CASSSGGRRPYEQYF.

As concerns this clone: Other DNA sequences in this sample translate to the same CDR3. CDR3 sequence: CASSFSGYSNQPQHF. Here the CDR3 DNA reads TGTGCCAGCAGTTTTTCCGGTTATAGCAATCAGCCCCAGCATTTT. The V and J genes are TRBV28 and TRBJ1-5; D is unresolved. The germline V gene has CDR1 MDHEN and CDR2 SYDVKM. V was trimmed by 3 bases and J by 0 bases, leaving 9 bases between them. This CDR3 region has 15 residues.

In DNA form, the CDR3 reads TGTGCCAGCAGGTATGGCGGGAGTGCAGATACGCAGTATTTT. Its protein product is CASRYGGSADTQYF. This sequence joins TRBV7-2 and TRBJ2-3; 7 bases are shared with TRBD2. The J segment lost 4 bases and the V segment lost 6 bases, leaving 7 bases of the junction unmatched. Germline CDR1 and CDR2: SGHTA and FQGNSA. CDR3 length: 14 amino acids. Full variable domain (outside the CDR3, taken from reference TRBV7-2 and TRBJ2-3): GAGVSQSPSNKVTEKGKDVELRCDPISGHTALYWYRQSLGQGLEFLIYFQGNSAPDKSGLPSDRFSAERTGGSVSTLTIQRTQQEDSAVYLCASRYGGSADTQYFGPGTRLTVL.

In nucleotides, the CDR3 is TGTGCCAGCAGACCCGGACAGGCCTATGGCTACACCTTC. Protein sequence: CASRPGQAYGYTF. The rearrangement links TRBV27 to TRBJ1-2, with 7 bases identical to TRBD1. CDR1 MNHEY and CDR2 SMNVEV come from the germline V gene (reference sequence). The length of the CDR3 is 13 residues. The V gene end was trimmed by 6 bases and the J gene end by 4 bases; junction bases not matched to a gene: 5.

The genes are TRBV5-1 and TRBJ1-2; D is undetermined. Per germline, CDR1 SGHRS and CDR2 YFSETQ. The germline V and J ends were trimmed by 3 bases and 5 bases, with 11 bases remaining between them. The CDR3 contains 13 residues. Here the CDR3 reads CASSSDGSYGYTF. The CDR3 nucleotides read TGCGCCAGCAGCTCGGACGGTAGTTATGGCTACACCTTC.

V is TRBV18 and J is TRBJ1-5; no clear D gene. Germline lookup yields CDR1 KGHSH and CDR2 LQKENI. The CDR3 runs to 13 residues. Between the trimmed V and J ends, which lost 2 bases and 7 bases, there was a span of 9 bases. The CDR3 spells CASSPGIGQPQHF. CDR3 coding DNA: TGTGCCAGCTCACCAGGGATCGGGCAGCCCCAGCATTTT.

V gene TRBV19 combines with J gene TRBJ2-7, with 10 bases identical to TRBD1. V trimming: 7 bases; J trimming: 3 bases; junction bases outside the gene matches: 6. Germline V gene lookup returns CDR1 LNHDA and CDR2 SQIVND (reference sequence). The CDR3 has 14 amino acids. CDR3 sequence reads: CASKSGQGIYEQYF. CDR3 nucleotides: TGTGCCAGTAAATCGGGACAGGGGATCTACGAGCAGTACTTC.

The CDR3 DNA sequence: TGTGCCAGTAGTTCAAGGGGACAGGGGTTATCCGGGGAGCTGTTTTTT. Translating it yields CASSSRGQGLSGELFF. V gene TRBV19 combines with J gene TRBJ2-2; 10 bases line up with TRBD1. V trimming: 5 bases; J trimming: 6 bases; junction bases outside the gene matches: 9. The CDR3 has 16 amino acids. Per the germline V gene, CDR1 is LNHDA and CDR2 is SQIVND (reference sequence). Using reference TRBV19 and TRBJ2-2 for the parts outside the CDR3, the full variable domain is DGGITQSPKYLFRKEGQNVTLSCEQNLNHDAMYWYRQDPGQGLRLIYYSQIVNDFQKGDIAEGYSVSREKKESFPLTVTSAQKNPTAFYLCASSSRGQGLSGELFFGEGSRLTVL.

This clone was counted only a few times. The gene calls are TRBV9 and TRBJ2-5, with 9 bases fitting TRBD1. There are 15 residues in the CDR3. Per germline, CDR1 SGDLS and CDR2 YYNGEE. V shed 3 bases and J 5 bases; nucleotides not matched to a gene: 8. The DNA of the CDR3 is TGTGCCAGCAGCGGCCGGGACAGGGCTTACGAGACCCAGTACTTC. It is translated as CASSGRDRAYETQYF. Complete variable domain (other parts from reference TRBV9 and TRBJ2-5): DSGVTQTPKHLITATGQRVTLRCSPRSGDLSVYWYQQSLDQGLQFLIQYYNGEERAKGNILERFSAQQFPDLHSELNLSSLELGDSALYFCASSGRDRAYETQYFGPGTRLLVL.

This clone was counted between two and nine times. The V and J genes are TRBV14 and TRBJ2-3, with a weak D call TRBD2 (6 bases). The germline CDR1 and CDR2 sequences are SGHDN and FVKESK. V was trimmed by 1 base and J by 0 bases, leaving 14 bases between them. The length of the CDR3 is 17 residues. In DNA form, the CDR3 reads TGTGCCAGCAGCCAAGGGGGCGGGACGAGGAGCACAGATACGCAGTATTTT. Translated: CASSQGGGTRSTDTQYF. Full variable domain (remainder filled in from reference TRBV14 and TRBJ2-3): EAGVTQFPSHSVIEKGQTVTLRCDPISGHDNLYWYRRVMGKEIKFLLHFVKESKQDESGMPNNRFLAERTGGTYSTLKVQPAELEDSGVYFCASSQGGGTRSTDTQYFGPGTRLTVL.

This chain joins TRBV18 and TRBJ2-1; TRBD2 matches at 9 bases. V shed 3 bases and J 9 bases; nucleotides not matched to a gene: 6. This CDR3 has 14 amino acids. The germline CDR1 and CDR2 sequences are KGHSH and LQKENI. The DNA for the CDR3 is TGTGCCAGCTCACCGGCGGGGGGGAAAGTTGAGCAGTTCTTC. This gives the protein CASSPAGGKVEQFF.

This clone was seen once. V gene TRBV19 combines with J gene TRBJ1-1; 11 nucleotides agree with TRBD1. There are 17 residues in the CDR3. Germline V lookup: CDR1 LNHDA, CDR2 SQIVND (reference sequence). V lost 1 base to trimming and J lost 2 bases; unmatched junction nucleotides: 6. Here the CDR3 reads CASSIGAGTGGNTEAFF. The CDR3 DNA sequence: TGTGCCAGTAGTATAGGGGCCGGGACAGGGGGTAACACTGAAGCTTTCTTT.

This clone qualifies as medium-sized. This rearrangement joins TRBV7-9 to TRBJ1-1; D remains ambiguous. The CDR3 contains 14 residues. In germline, CDR1 is SEHNR, CDR2 FQNEAQ (reference sequence). With 5 bases removed from V and 1 base from J, the gap between germline ends came to 11 bases. Here the CDR3 reads CASSIRTENTEAFF. The DNA for the CDR3 is TGTGCCAGCAGCATAAGGACGGAGAACACTGAAGCTTTCTTT.

The rearrangement joins TRBV6-6 to TRBJ2-7; 11 bases match TRBD2. Germline values: CDR1 MNHNY, CDR2 SVGAGI (reference sequence). This CDR3 comprises 14 residues. J was trimmed by 4 bases and V by 6 bases; bases with no gene match: 5. Here the CDR3 reads CASRLSGGAYEQYF. The CDR3 bases are TGTGCCAGCAGACTTAGCGGGGGGGCTTACGAGCAGTACTTC.

There are a few counts of this clone. The rearrangement uses TRBV25-1 and TRBJ2-2; 15 bases map to TRBD2. J gave up 9 bases and V 6 bases, and 5 bases lay outside the gene matches. CDR1 MGHDK and CDR2 SYGVNS come from the germline V gene. The CDR3 sequence is 15 residues long. The CDR3 DNA reads TGTGCCAGCAGCTGGACTAGCGGGAGGGTCCGGGAGCTGTTTTTT. This encodes CASSWTSGRVRELFF.

V gene TRBV11-3 combines with J gene TRBJ2-1; D ambiguous. Looked up from germline, CDR1 is SGHNT and CDR2 is YENEEA. This CDR3 has 12 amino acids. The germline V and J ends were trimmed by 3 bases and 9 bases, with 9 bases remaining between them. The CDR3 DNA is TGTGCCAGCAGCTTTAGCCTCGGTGAGCAGTTCTTC. It translates to CASSFSLGEQFF.